Sequencing of this TCR beta chain was carried out in a study of control samples from healthy donors and cancer patients (dated by TCRdb to the early 2020s). To prepare the library, the immunoSEQ multiplex PCR assay was applied. The clones in this table, taken by TCRdb from immuneACCESS, are in-frame only. Not every clone is retained; where verified, under half of the shortfall comes from an unresolved V gene, and the cause of the rest is unknown. The sample table shows approximately 120,000 clones, and about 90% are seen once. The ten top clones hold 1.5% to 2% of the sample. Based on the germline V gene (reference sequence), the CDR1 and CDR2 sequences are GTSNPN and SVGIG. Spanning cysteine to phenylalanine, the CDR3 consists of 15 amino acids. Just CDR3 DNA is preserved here, 45 bases in frame from base 1. The germline V and J ends show losses of 3 bases and 1 base respectively, and no gene match explains 8 bases of the junction.

As to this clone: Which antigen it targets is not known. Base qualities were left out, and no much larger clone turns up one base away.

The sample comprised blood. This TCR came from a man aged 18-30 years in good health. The chain employs TRBV30 and TRBJ1-1, with TRBD1 identical over 7 junction bases. The nucleotides are TGTGCCTGGAGCCTCACAGGGGCGGGGAACACTGAAGCTTTCTTT. It specifies CAWSLTGAGNTEAFF.